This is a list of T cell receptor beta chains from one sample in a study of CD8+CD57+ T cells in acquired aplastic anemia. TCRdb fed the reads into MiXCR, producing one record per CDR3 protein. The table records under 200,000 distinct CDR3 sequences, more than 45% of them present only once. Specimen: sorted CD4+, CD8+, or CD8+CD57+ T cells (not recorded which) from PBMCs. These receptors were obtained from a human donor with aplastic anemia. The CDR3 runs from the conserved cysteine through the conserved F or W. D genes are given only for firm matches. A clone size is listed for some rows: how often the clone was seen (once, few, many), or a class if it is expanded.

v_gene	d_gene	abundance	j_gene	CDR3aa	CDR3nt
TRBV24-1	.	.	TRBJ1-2	CATSDRDRRGYTF	TGTGCCACCAGTGACAGGGATCGGAGGGGCTACACCTTC
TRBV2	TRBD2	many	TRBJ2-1	CASTETSGGYNEQFF	TGTGCCAGCACAGAGACTAGCGGGGGGTACAATGAGCAGTTCTTC
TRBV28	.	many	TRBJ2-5	CASSEAVGMETQYF	TGTGCCAGCAGTGAAGCCGTGGGGATGGAGACCCAGTACTTC
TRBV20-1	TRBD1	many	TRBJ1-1	CSERQGGTEAFF	TGCAGTGAAAGACAGGGTGGAACTGAAGCTTTCTTT
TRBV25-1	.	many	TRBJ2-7	CASSETGEQYF	TGTGCCAGCAGTGAGACAGGCGAGCAGTACTTC
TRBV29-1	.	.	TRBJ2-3	CSVGGTLTDTQYF	TGCAGCGTTGGTGGCACGCTCACAGATACGCAGTATTTT
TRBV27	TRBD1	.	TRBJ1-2	CATSHDRAGGYTF	TGTGCCACATCCCACGACAGGGCTGGGGGCTACACCTTC
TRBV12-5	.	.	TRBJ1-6	CASGLDRGSPLHF	TGTGCTAGTGGTTTGGATAGGGGGTCACCCCTCCACTTT
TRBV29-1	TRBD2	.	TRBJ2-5	CSVGREGLTQYF	TGCAGCGTTGGCAGGGAGGGATTGACCCAGTACTTC
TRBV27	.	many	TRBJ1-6	CASRAGTGGSPLHF	TGTGCCAGCAGGGCCGGGACCGGAGGATCACCCCTCCACTTT
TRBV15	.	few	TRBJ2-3	CATSSAASTDTQYF	TGTGCCACCAGTTCCGCCGCGAGCACAGATACGCAGTATTTT
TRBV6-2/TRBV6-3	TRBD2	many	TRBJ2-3	CASRPTSGTGDTQYF	TGTGCCAGCAGGCCTACTAGCGGGACCGGAGATACGCAGTATTTT